Listed below are T cell receptor beta chains from one sample, sequenced in a study of cytomegalovirus exposure and HLA in healthy donors. The table came from immunoSEQ multiplex PCR; TCRdb's copy has only in-frame clones and leaves some out. The sample lists roughly 150,000 clones, roughly 80% seen once, with approximately 10% in the top ten. What was sequenced was PBMCs. Receptor source: a man aged 18 to 35 in good health and CMV-seropositive. The CDR3 runs from the conserved cysteine through the conserved F or W. A D gene is named only where the DNA matches it firmly. Where a row states a size, it is once, few, many or the class of an expanded clone; other rows omit it.

v_gene: TRBV19
abundance: -
d_gene: -
j_gene: TRBJ1-2
CDR3aa: CATIPGTKDYGYTF
CDR3nt: TGTGCCACCATACCCGGGACAAAAGATTATGGCTACACCTTC

v_gene: TRBV7-3
abundance: few
d_gene: -
j_gene: TRBJ2-3
CDR3aa: CASSFARNRQDTQYF
CDR3nt: TGTGCCAGCAGCTTCGCTCGCAACAGGCAAGATACGCAGTATTTT

v_gene: TRBV13
abundance: -
d_gene: -
j_gene: TRBJ1-2
CDR3aa: CASSLGRVGGYTF
CDR3nt: TGTGCCAGCAGCTTAGGGAGGGTTGGCGGCTACACCTTC

v_gene: TRBV6-1
abundance: -
d_gene: -
j_gene: TRBJ1-1
CDR3aa: CASTWGRADTEAFF
CDR3nt: TGTGCCAGCACGTGGGGCAGGGCGGACACTGAAGCTTTCTTT

v_gene: TRBV19
abundance: -
d_gene: -
j_gene: TRBJ1-3
CDR3aa: CASSSGGSSGNTIYF
CDR3nt: TGTGCCAGTAGTTCCGGAGGAAGCTCTGGAAACACCATATATTTT

v_gene: TRBV11-2
abundance: -
d_gene: TRBD2
j_gene: TRBJ2-3
CDR3aa: CASSRVPEVVGGTDTQYF
CDR3nt: TGTGCCAGCAGCCGAGTGCCCGAAGTAGTGGGGGGGACAGATACGCAGTATTTT

v_gene: TRBV5-1
abundance: -
d_gene: -
j_gene: TRBJ2-5
CDR3aa: CASSLAREKETQYF
CDR3nt: TGCGCCAGCAGCTTGGCCCGGGAGAAAGAGACCCAGTACTTC

v_gene: TRBV7-9
abundance: -
d_gene: -
j_gene: TRBJ1-2
CDR3aa: CASSKETEYGYTF
CDR3nt: TGTGCCAGCAGCAAAGAGACAGAATATGGCTACACCTTC

v_gene: TRBV4-1
abundance: -
d_gene: TRBD1
j_gene: TRBJ2-1
CDR3aa: CASSQEADRSYNEQFF
CDR3nt: TGCGCCAGCAGCCAAGAGGCGGACAGGAGTTACAATGAGCAGTTCTTC

v_gene: TRBV27
abundance: -
d_gene: TRBD2
j_gene: TRBJ2-5
CDR3aa: CATRGRVSGRRETQYF
CDR3nt: TGTGCCACCCGTGGGAGGGTGTCCGGTAGGAGGGAGACCCAGTACTTC

v_gene: TRBV4-3
abundance: -
d_gene: -
j_gene: TRBJ1-1
CDR3aa: CASSQGHRNTEAFF
CDR3nt: TGCGCCAGCAGCCAGGGGCACAGGAACACTGAAGCTTTCTTT

v_gene: TRBV29-1
abundance: -
d_gene: TRBD1
j_gene: TRBJ2-5
CDR3aa: CSVVFDRGRETQYF
CDR3nt: TGCAGCGTTGTCTTTGACAGGGGGCGAGAGACCCAGTACTTC

v_gene: TRBV4-1
abundance: few
d_gene: TRBD2
j_gene: TRBJ2-7
CDR3aa: CASSLSLGREGRNEQYF
CDR3nt: TGCGCCAGCAGCCTGAGCTTGGGGCGGGAGGGCCGCAACGAGCAGTACTTC

v_gene: TRBV19
abundance: -
d_gene: TRBD1
j_gene: TRBJ1-1
CDR3aa: CASSIAEGASLNTEAFF
CDR3nt: TGTGCCAGTAGTATCGCGGAGGGGGCGTCTTTGAACACTGAAGCTTTCTTT

v_gene: TRBV28
abundance: few
d_gene: -
j_gene: TRBJ1-5
CDR3aa: CASIGVMRQPQHF
CDR3nt: TGTGCCAGCATCGGGGTTATGCGTCAGCCCCAGCATTTT

v_gene: TRBV5-6
abundance: -
d_gene: TRBD1
j_gene: TRBJ1-2
CDR3aa: CASSIQGTDYGYTF
CDR3nt: TGTGCCAGCAGCATACAGGGGACCGACTATGGCTACACCTTC

v_gene: TRBV28
abundance: -
d_gene: TRBD1
j_gene: TRBJ1-6
CDR3aa: CASSYRDRVNSPLHF
CDR3nt: TGTGCCAGCAGTTACCGGGACAGGGTTAATTCACCCCTCCACTTT

v_gene: TRBV28
abundance: -
d_gene: -
j_gene: TRBJ2-7
CDR3aa: CASSSLWGVESYEQYF
CDR3nt: TGTGCCAGCAGTTCCCTTTGGGGGGTTGAGTCCTACGAGCAGTACTTC

v_gene: TRBV19
abundance: -
d_gene: -
j_gene: TRBJ2-4
CDR3aa: CATSGPAYAKNIQYF
CDR3nt: TGTGCCACCTCGGGTCCAGCGTATGCCAAAAACATTCAGTACTTC

v_gene: TRBV30
abundance: -
d_gene: -
j_gene: TRBJ2-2
CDR3aa: CACPLPGHGNTGELFF
CDR3nt: TGTGCCTGCCCCCTCCCGGGACACGGTAACACCGGGGAGCTGTTTTTT

v_gene: TRBV25-1
abundance: -
d_gene: -
j_gene: TRBJ1-2
CDR3aa: CASSERGTDGYTF
CDR3nt: TGTGCCAGCAGTGAAAGGGGAACGGATGGCTACACCTTC

v_gene: TRBV23-1
abundance: once
d_gene: -
j_gene: TRBJ2-3
CDR3aa: CASSQSDCRLCTDTQYF
CDR3nt: TGCGCCAGCAGTCAATCGGACTGTCGTTTATGCACAGATACGCAGTATTTT

v_gene: TRBV6-5
abundance: -
d_gene: -
j_gene: TRBJ1-1
CDR3aa: CASNPYSGVSTEAFF
CDR3nt: TGTGCCAGCAACCCTTATTCGGGGGTCTCAACTGAAGCTTTCTTT

v_gene: TRBV4-1
abundance: -
d_gene: TRBD1
j_gene: TRBJ2-3
CDR3aa: CASSQDRTGGTDTQYF
CDR3nt: TGCGCCAGCAGCCAAGATAGAACAGGGGGGACAGATACGCAGTATTTT

v_gene: TRBV18
abundance: few
d_gene: -
j_gene: TRBJ2-7
CDR3aa: CASSPSGHPYEQYF
CDR3nt: TGTGCCAGCTCACCGTCAGGTCACCCCTACGAGCAGTACTTC

v_gene: TRBV5-1
abundance: once
d_gene: -
j_gene: TRBJ1-4
CDR3aa: CASSLGAGIDEKLFF
CDR3nt: TGCGCCAGCAGCTTGGGTGCGGGTATCGATGAAAAGCTGTTTTTT

v_gene: TRBV6-1
abundance: -
d_gene: -
j_gene: TRBJ1-2
CDR3aa: CASSEQGYGYTF
CDR3nt: TGTGCCAGCAGTGAACAGGGTTATGGCTACACCTTC

v_gene: TRBV6-5
abundance: once
d_gene: TRBD1
j_gene: TRBJ1-1
CDR3aa: CASSYTQGVRTEAFF
CDR3nt: TGTGCCAGCAGTTACACCCAGGGGGTACGGACTGAAGCTTTCTTT

v_gene: TRBV4-2
abundance: once
d_gene: -
j_gene: TRBJ2-7
CDR3aa: CASSQDLSVYEQYF
CDR3nt: TGTGCCAGCAGCCAAGATCTTAGTGTTTACGAGCAGTACTTC